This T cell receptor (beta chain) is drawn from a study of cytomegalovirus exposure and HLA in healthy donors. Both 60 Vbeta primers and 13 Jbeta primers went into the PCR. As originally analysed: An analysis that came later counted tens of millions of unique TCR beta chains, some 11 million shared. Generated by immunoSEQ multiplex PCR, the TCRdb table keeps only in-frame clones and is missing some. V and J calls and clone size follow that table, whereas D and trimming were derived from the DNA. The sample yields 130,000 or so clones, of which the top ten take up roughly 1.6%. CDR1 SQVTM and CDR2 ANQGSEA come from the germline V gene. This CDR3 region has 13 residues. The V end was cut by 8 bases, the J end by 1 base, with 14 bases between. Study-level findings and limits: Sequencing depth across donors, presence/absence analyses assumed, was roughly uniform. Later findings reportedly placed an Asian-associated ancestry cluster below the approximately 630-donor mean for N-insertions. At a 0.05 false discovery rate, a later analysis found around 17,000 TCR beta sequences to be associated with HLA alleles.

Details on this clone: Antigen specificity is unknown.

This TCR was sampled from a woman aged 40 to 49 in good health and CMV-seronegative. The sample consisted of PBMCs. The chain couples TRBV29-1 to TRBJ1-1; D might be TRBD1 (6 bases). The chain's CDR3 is CSTNRETNTEAFF. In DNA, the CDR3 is TGCAGCACCAACAGGGAGACGAACACTGAAGCTTTCTTT.